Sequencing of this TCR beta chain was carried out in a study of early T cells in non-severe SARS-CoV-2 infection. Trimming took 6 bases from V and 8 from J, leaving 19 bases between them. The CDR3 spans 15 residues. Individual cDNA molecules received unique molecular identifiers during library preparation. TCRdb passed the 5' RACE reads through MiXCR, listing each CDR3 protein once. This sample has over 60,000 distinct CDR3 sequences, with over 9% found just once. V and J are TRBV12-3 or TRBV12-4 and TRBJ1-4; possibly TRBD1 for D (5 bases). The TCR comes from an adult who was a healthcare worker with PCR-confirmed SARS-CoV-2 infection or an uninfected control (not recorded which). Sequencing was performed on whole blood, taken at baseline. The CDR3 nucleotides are TGTGCCAGCAGAAGCCAGGGCCCACGGCGAGAAAAACTGTTTTTT. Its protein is CASRSQGPRREKLFF.